What follows are 12 T cell receptor beta chains derived from one specimen sequenced in a study of cytomegalovirus exposure and HLA in healthy donors. The study ran its PCR with 60 Vbeta and 13 Jbeta primers. Profiling relied on immunoSEQ multiplex PCR, and the TCRdb table lists in-frame clones only, not all of them. Found here are some 180,000 clones, around four fifths of them singletons; the top ten hold roughly 1.4%. Sequencing was done on a sample of PBMCs. These receptors came from a man aged 18-30 years in good health and CMV-seronegative.

This chain connects TRBV11-3 to TRBJ2-5, with D possibly TRBD2 on 5 matching bases. The CDR3 is 13 residues long. Germline V gene lookup returns CDR1 SGHNT and CDR2 YENEEA. V lost 4 bases to trimming and J lost 2 bases, with 8 bases between them. In DNA, the CDR3 is TGTGCCAGCAGCTCGGAGGCACAAGAGACCCAGTACTTC. Its protein is CASSSEAQETQYF.

V is TRBV11-2 and J is TRBJ2-2, with TRBD1 matching over 10 bases. This CDR3 region has 18 residues. With 2 bases clipped from V and 3 bases from J, the junction kept 9 bases outside the gene matches. Germline CDR1 SGHAT, CDR2 FQNNGV. CDR3 in DNA: TGTGCCAGCAGCTTAACTTCGCGGACAGGGGGGGACACCGGGGAGCTGTTTTTT. Its translation: CASSLTSRTGGDTGELFF.

The V gene is TRBV5-6, the J gene TRBJ2-2, with D hard to call. The V gene lost 4 bases and the J gene lost 1 base, with 14 bases spanning the gap. There are 16 residues in the CDR3. Germline assignment: CDR1 SGHDT and CDR2 YYEEEE. CDR3 loop: CASSPPLSLNTGELFF. The CDR3 bases are TGTGCCAGCAGCCCCCCTCTGAGCCTGAACACCGGGGAGCTGTTTTTT.

This chain joins TRBV7-3 and TRBJ2-1; 8 bases line up with TRBD2. J gave up 8 bases and V 2 bases, and 8 bases lay outside the gene matches. This CDR3 spans 15 amino acids. CDR1 SGHTA and CDR2 FQGTGA come from the germline V gene. CDR3 amino acids: CASSLGAGAVDEQFF. The CDR3 nucleotides are TGTGCCAGCAGCTTAGGAGCGGGAGCTGTCGATGAGCAGTTCTTC.

CDR3 coding DNA: TGCGCCAGCAGCCAAGTCAAATGGGAGGCAGACGAAAAACTGTTTTTT. It is translated as CASSQVKWEADEKLFF. This chain connects TRBV4-3 to TRBJ1-4; no clear D gene. Between the trimmed V and J ends, which lost 1 base and 8 bases, there was a span of 17 bases. There are 16 residues in the CDR3. CDR1 and CDR2 (germline): LGHNA, YSLEER.

The rearrangement joins TRBV11-3 to TRBJ2-7; the match to TRBD2 covers 7 bases. Germline CDR1 is SGHNT and CDR2 is YENEEA. This CDR3 has 16 residues. With 2 bases clipped from V and 4 bases from J, the junction kept 11 bases outside the gene matches. The CDR3 region is CASSLSGGSVSYEQYF. In nucleotides, the CDR3 is TGTGCCAGCAGCTTATCTGGCGGGAGTGTGAGTTACGAGCAGTACTTC.

The V gene is TRBV5-4, the J gene TRBJ2-1; TRBD2 agrees at 10 bases. V shed 0 bases, J shed 4 bases, and the junction held 13 bases outside the gene matches. The CDR3 length is 19 residues. Germline lookup yields CDR1 SGHNT and CDR2 YYREEE (reference sequence). The CDR3 sequence is CASSLAVGSGGNVYNEQFF. DNA of the CDR3: TGTGCCAGCAGCTTGGCTGTTGGTAGCGGGGGGAACGTATACAATGAGCAGTTCTTC.

The chain joins TRBV7-9 to TRBJ1-1; 7 bases are a match to TRBD1. V was pared by 5 bases and J by 7 bases, with 7 bases of the junction left unmatched. This CDR3 has 13 residues. Germline assignment: CDR1 SEHNR and CDR2 FQNEAQ (reference sequence). Here the CDR3 reads CASSLDRLCEAFF. The DNA of the CDR3 is TGTGCCAGCAGCCTGGACAGGCTCTGTGAAGCTTTCTTT.

Turning to this clone: A read error may account for a junction end that differs from germline. The chain links TRBV7-9 to TRBJ2-7; 7 nucleotides line up with TRBD1. Germline V gene sequence: CDR1 SEHNR, CDR2 FQNEAQ (reference sequence). The CDR3 spans 11 residues. The CDR3 DNA is TGTTCCAGCAGCTTTACAGGGGCGCAGTACTTC. Its translation is CSSSFTGAQYF.

The chain employs TRBV28 and TRBJ1-5; the match to TRBD1 covers 7 bases. The CDR3 covers 14 residues. The ends lost 6 bases at V and 7 bases at J; junction bases unmatched: 9. From germline, CDR1 is MDHEN and CDR2 SYDVKM. Written as DNA, the CDR3 is TGTGCCAGCAGCCAAGGGGGCAGCGAACAGCCCCAGCATTTT. It encodes CASSQGGSEQPQHF.

J is TRBJ2-4 and V is TRBV7-2, with 10 bases lining up with TRBD1. Germline V gene sequence: CDR1 SGHTA, CDR2 FQGNSA. The CDR3 has 16 residues. Losses at the gene ends were 2 bases for V and 4 bases for J; bases not matched to a gene: 5. As DNA, the CDR3 is TGTGCCAGCAGCTTAAGTTCGGGACAGGGGAAAAACATTCAGTACTTC. This encodes CASSLSSGQGKNIQYF.

This chain connects TRBV19 to TRBJ2-3; 12 bases agree with TRBD1. This CDR3 is 17 amino acids long. V lost 5 bases to trimming and J lost 0 bases; unmatched junction nucleotides: 6. Germline loops: CDR1 LNHDA, CDR2 SQIVND (reference sequence). The CDR3 spells CASSVGTGGWSTDTQYF. For the CDR3, the DNA is TGTGCCAGTAGTGTGGGGACAGGGGGCTGGAGCACAGATACGCAGTATTTT.